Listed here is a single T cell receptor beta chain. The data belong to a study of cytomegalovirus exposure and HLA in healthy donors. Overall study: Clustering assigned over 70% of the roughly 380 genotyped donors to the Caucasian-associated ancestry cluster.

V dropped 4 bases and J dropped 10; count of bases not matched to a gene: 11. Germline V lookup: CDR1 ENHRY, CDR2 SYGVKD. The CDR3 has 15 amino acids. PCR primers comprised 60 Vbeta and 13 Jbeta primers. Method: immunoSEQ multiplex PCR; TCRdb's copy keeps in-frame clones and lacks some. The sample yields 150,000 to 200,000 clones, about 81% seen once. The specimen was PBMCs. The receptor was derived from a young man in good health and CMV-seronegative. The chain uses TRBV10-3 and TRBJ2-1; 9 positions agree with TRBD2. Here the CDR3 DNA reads TGTGCCATCAGTGGAGCGGGGGGCTCTGGAGGGGAGCAGTTCTTC. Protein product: CAISGAGGSGGEQFF.